The 28 T cell receptor beta chains presented below share a single source sample, sequenced in a study of OX40 agonist ivuxolimab in advanced cancers. The assay was immunoSEQ multiplex PCR, and TCRdb's table has in-frame clones only and misses some. The data hold 60,000 to 100,000 clones, with about 80% observed a single time. Sequencing was performed on CD4+ or CD8+ T cells sorted from blood, taken in a trial of the OX40 agonist ivuxolimab. The receptor set was obtained from an adult with an advanced solid tumor such as melanoma, head and neck, liver or kidney cancer.

V and J are TRBV9 and TRBJ2-7; D might be TRBD1 (5 bases). Germline V gene data show CDR1 as SGDLS and CDR2 as YYNGEE. Between the trimmed V and J ends, which lost 4 bases and 6 bases, there was a span of 14 bases. The CDR3 runs 13 residues. CDR3 in DNA: TGTGCCAGCAGCCTGGACACGGACGGCGAGCAGTACTTC. Translated, it gives CASSLDTDGEQYF.

The chain recombines TRBV19 with TRBJ2-1, with 9 nucleotides matching TRBD2. This CDR3 region has 16 residues. The V gene's germline CDR1 is LNHDA and CDR2 SQIVND (reference sequence). The ends lost 5 bases at V and 3 bases at J; junction bases unmatched: 8. CDR3: CASSLSLAGLYNEQFF. CDR3 in DNA: TGTGCCAGTAGTCTGAGCCTAGCGGGGCTCTACAATGAGCAGTTCTTC. The full variable domain, rest sourced from reference TRBV19 and TRBJ2-1, is DGGITQSPKYLFRKEGQNVTLSCEQNLNHDAMYWYRQDPGQGLRLIYYSQIVNDFQKGDIAEGYSVSREKKESFPLTVTSAQKNPTAFYLCASSLSLAGLYNEQFFGPGTRLTVL.

The J gene is TRBJ2-2, the V gene TRBV30; the match to TRBD2 covers 9 bases. Germline lookup yields CDR1 GTSNPN and CDR2 SVGIG (reference sequence). The CDR3 spans 16 residues. J lost 1 base, V lost 4 bases, and 7 bases had no gene match. CDR3 residues: CAWTRGLARNTGELFF. The CDR3 nucleotides read TGTGCCTGGACCAGAGGACTAGCGCGGAACACCGGGGAGCTGTTTTTT.

The chain carries TRBV7-2 and TRBJ2-3; D remains ambiguous. CDR1 is SGHTA and CDR2 is FQGNSA in the germline V gene. V was pared by 2 bases and J by 0 bases, with 6 bases between. The CDR3 is 14 residues long. The CDR3 loop is CASSLLISTDTQYF. The CDR3 nucleotides read TGTGCCAGCAGCTTACTGATCAGCACAGATACGCAGTATTTT.

This clone came up once. The chain carries TRBV4-3 and TRBJ1-1, with D unresolved. Trimming shortened V by 4 bases and J by 0 bases, and 6 bases separated the two germline ends. The V gene's germline CDR1 is LGHNA and CDR2 YSLEER. The CDR3 extends over 13 amino acids. The CDR3 region is CASSPELNTEAFF. The CDR3 DNA is TGCGCCAGCAGCCCGGAGTTGAACACTGAAGCTTTCTTT.

This clone was detected a few times. V and J are TRBV18 and TRBJ2-1; 12 bases align to TRBD2. Unmatched junction bases numbered 11, after V lost 6 bases and J lost 5 bases. Germline V gene lookup returns CDR1 KGHSH and CDR2 LQKENI. The CDR3 contains 17 residues. This CDR3 is CASSQGDGLAGHNEQFF. CDR3 DNA sequence: TGTGCCAGCTCTCAAGGAGACGGACTAGCGGGACACAATGAGCAGTTCTTC.

The chain has TRBV19 and TRBJ2-1, with D unresolved. The V end was cut by 3 bases, the J end by 3 bases, with 6 bases between. CDR1 LNHDA and CDR2 SQIVND come from the germline V gene (reference sequence). This CDR3 spans 13 amino acids. The CDR3 nucleotides are TGTGCCAGTAGTATGGGATTCTACAATGAGCAGTTCTTC. It codes for CASSMGFYNEQFF.

The chain combines TRBV6-6 with TRBJ2-7, with D possibly matching TRBD1 (6 bases). The ends were cut back, 7 bases at V and 1 base at J, with 8 bases in the middle. The CDR3 loop spans 12 amino acids. Germline lookup yields CDR1 MNHNY and CDR2 SVGAGI (reference sequence). Here the CDR3 reads CASTTGSYEQYF. In DNA, the CDR3 is TGTGCCAGCACCACAGGGTCCTACGAGCAGTACTTC.

The chain employs TRBV2 and TRBJ1-5, with D tentatively TRBD1 (5 bases). The CDR3 consists of 14 residues. The germline gives CDR1 SNHLY, CDR2 FYNNEI. V was cut by 9 bases and J by 2 bases, with 14 bases left in between. The CDR3 nucleotides are TGTGCCAGTAACCAGGGTTTCGGCAATCAGCCCCAGCATTTT. Translation: CASNQGFGNQPQHF.

The V gene is TRBV4-1, the J gene TRBJ2-7; 7 nucleotides agree with TRBD2. The V gene end was trimmed by 7 bases and the J gene end by 0 bases; junction bases not matched to a gene: 12. CDR3 length: 16 amino acids. The V gene's germline CDR1 is MGHRA and CDR2 YSYEKL. DNA for the CDR3: TGCGCCAGCACCCCATACGGGGGGATAAGCTCCTACGAGCAGTACTTC. Residues: CASTPYGGISSYEQYF.

The genes are TRBV4-1 and TRBJ2-1; 12 nucleotides line up with TRBD2. Germline CDR1 reads MGHRA; CDR2 reads YSYEKL. With V trimmed by 1 base and J by 2 bases, 3 bases remained unmatched. The CDR3 loop spans 17 amino acids. CDR3 DNA: TGCGCCAGCAGCCAAGGCCGACTAGCGGGAGCCTACAATGAGCAGTTCTTC. Protein sequence: CASSQGRLAGAYNEQFF.

The sample holds one count of this clone. The chain links TRBV7-3 to TRBJ1-6; D is possibly TRBD1 (5 bases). The germline V gene encodes CDR1 SGHTA and CDR2 FQGTGA. The CDR3 loop spans 16 amino acids. The germline V and J ends were trimmed by 4 bases and 9 bases, with 19 bases remaining between them. The CDR3 DNA reads TGTGCCAGCAGCTGGGGACGGACGGCGGTCGGTTCACCCCTCCACTTT. This codes for CASSWGRTAVGSPLHF.

The chain combines TRBV5-3 with TRBJ1-5, with 7 bases that match TRBD1. TRBV5-3 is sorted into the ORF group, with uncertain function. This CDR3 has 16 residues. V shed 1 base and J 5 bases; nucleotides not matched to a gene: 9. CDR3 bases: TGTGCCAGAAGCTTGTACAGGGGCATCACATATCAGCCCCAGCATTTT. It encodes CARSLYRGITYQPQHF.

The chain employs TRBV4-1 and TRBJ2-1; 7 positions agree with TRBD1. CDR1 and CDR2 from the germline V gene are MGHRA and YSYEKL. Trimming cost V 1 base and J 0 bases; bases outside gene matches: 0. This CDR3 contains 15 residues. This CDR3 is CASSQGDSSYNEQFF. The CDR3 DNA reads as TGCGCCAGCAGCCAAGGGGACAGCTCCTACAATGAGCAGTTCTTC.

The chain employs TRBV27 and TRBJ1-5; a possible D gene is TRBD1 (5 bases). The V gene lost 2 bases and the J gene lost 0 bases, with 11 bases spanning the gap. The CDR3 has 16 amino acids. Germline-derived CDR1 and CDR2 are MNHEY and SMNVEV (reference sequence). The CDR3, as DNA: TGTGCCAGCAGTTTAAGGGGTTGGTATAGCAATCAGCCCCAGCATTTT. It is translated as CASSLRGWYSNQPQHF.

The V call is TRBV2, the J call TRBJ2-7; D unclear. The length of the CDR3 is 15 residues. CDR1 SNHLY and CDR2 FYNNEI come from the germline V gene. Trimming took off 5 bases at V and 1 base at J, with 15 bases between the two ends. For the CDR3, the DNA is TGTGCCAGCAGTATAGAAAAGGGTGGATCCTACGAGCAGTACTTC. Its protein is CASSIEKGGSYEQYF.

The rearrangement links TRBV5-4 to TRBJ2-1; 13 nucleotides match TRBD2. Germline values: CDR1 SGHNT, CDR2 YYREEE (reference sequence). The junction had 6 bases not matched to a gene; V was cut back by 6 bases and J by 6 bases. CDR3 length: 15 residues. The CDR3 protein is CASTLGLAGTNEQFF. The CDR3 DNA sequence: TGTGCCAGCACCCTGGGACTAGCGGGAACCAATGAGCAGTTCTTC.

J is TRBJ1-1 and V is TRBV18, with D possibly TRBD1 on 5 matching bases. The CDR3 has 15 amino acids. Germline V lookup: CDR1 KGHSH, CDR2 LQKENI. The ends were cut back, 4 bases at V and 1 base at J, with 13 bases in the middle. The CDR3 protein is CASSRTGPPNTEAFF. CDR3 nucleotides: TGTGCCAGCTCACGTACGGGACCGCCGAACACTGAAGCTTTCTTT.

This clone has just a few counts. This chain links TRBV27 with TRBJ1-2; no definite D call. Germline V gene sequence: CDR1 MNHEY, CDR2 SMNVEV (reference sequence). V was pared by 2 bases and J by 4 bases, with 11 bases between. This CDR3 has 14 residues. The CDR3 sequence is CASSLNWASYGYTF. In nucleotides, the CDR3 is TGTGCCAGCAGTTTAAATTGGGCGAGCTATGGCTACACCTTC.

This chain uses TRBV9 with TRBJ2-1, with TRBD2 matching over 12 bases. V lost 6 bases and J lost 5; bases outside the gene matches: 15. Germline CDR1 and CDR2: SGDLS and YYNGEE. This CDR3 region has 18 residues. The CDR3 region has the DNA TGTGCCAGCACCCCTGGTTTTGCACTAGCGGGGGGACACAATGAGCAGTTCTTC. The encoded protein is CASTPGFALAGGHNEQFF.

In DNA, the CDR3 is TGTGCCAGCATTTACAGGGGGCTCAGGGGTGCAACTAATGAAAAACTGTTTTTT. It yields the protein CASIYRGLRGATNEKLFF. This chain joins TRBV28 and TRBJ1-4; 9 bases are a match to TRBD1. Germline V gene data show CDR1 as MDHEN and CDR2 as SYDVKM. CDR3 length: 18 amino acids. The trim removed 7 bases at V and 0 bases at J, leaving 12 bases unmatched.

The CDR3 region is CASSLEEQTNYGYTF. The CDR3, as DNA: TGTGCCAGCAGCTTAGAAGAACAGACTAACTATGGCTACACCTTC. V is TRBV7-9 and J is TRBJ1-2; D not certain. With 1 base removed from V and 0 bases from J, the gap between germline ends came to 9 bases. This CDR3 comprises 15 residues. From germline, CDR1 is SEHNR and CDR2 FQNEAQ (reference sequence).

The rearrangement links TRBV2 to TRBJ1-4; possible D gene TRBD1, 5 bases. In germline, CDR1 is SNHLY, CDR2 FYNNEI. The CDR3 runs to 14 residues. Trimming took off 5 bases at V and 8 bases at J, with 15 bases between the two ends. CDR3 in amino acids: CASSRDLREEKLFF. CDR3 DNA sequence: TGTGCCAGCAGTCGGGACTTGAGGGAAGAAAAACTGTTTTTT.

This clone showed up just once. The rearrangement joins TRBV4-2 to TRBJ1-4; tentative D call: TRBD1 (6 bases). Germline V lookup: CDR1 LGHNA, CDR2 YNFKEQ. The CDR3 is 17 residues long. With 4 bases removed from V and 5 bases from J, the gap between germline ends came to 20 bases. The CDR3: CASSLTTAGGVNEKLFF. As DNA, the CDR3 is TGTGCCAGCAGCCTCACCACGGCCGGGGGCGTCAATGAAAAACTGTTTTTT.

The V and J genes are TRBV30 and TRBJ1-2; D is perhaps TRBD1 (6 bases). This CDR3 is 13 amino acids long. Per germline, CDR1 GTSNPN and CDR2 SVGIG (reference sequence). V gave up 4 bases and J gave up 2 bases, with 11 bases separating them. The CDR3 sequence is CAWTPGTNYGYTF. For the CDR3, the DNA is TGTGCCTGGACCCCCGGGACAAACTATGGCTACACCTTC.

The J gene is TRBJ2-3, the V gene TRBV7-6, with D possibly TRBD1 on 5 matching bases. The CDR3 consists of 15 residues. Germline values: CDR1 SGHVS, CDR2 FNYEAQ. V lost 5 bases to trimming and J lost 3 bases, with 15 bases between them. CDR3 in amino acids: CASSDVGVGTDTQYF. The CDR3 DNA follows: TGTGCCAGCAGCGACGTAGGGGTCGGGACAGATACGCAGTATTTT. Full variable domain (rest looked up from reference TRBV7-6 and TRBJ2-3): GAGVSQSPRYKVTKRGQDVALRCDPISGHVSLYWYRQALGQGPEFLTYFNYEAQQDKSGLPNDRFSAERPEGSISTLTIQRTEQRDSAMYRCASSDVGVGTDTQYFGPGTRLTVL.

The chain joins TRBV7-9 to TRBJ2-1; TRBD2 aligns across 9 bases. From germline, CDR1 is SEHNR and CDR2 FQNEAQ (reference sequence). Unmatched junction bases numbered 5, after V lost 8 bases and J lost 3 bases. CDR3 length: 14 amino acids. The CDR3 nucleotides are TGTGCCAGCGGAGCGGGAGGCAACTACAATGAGCAGTTCTTC. This translates into CASGAGGNYNEQFF.

The CDR3 nucleotides read TGTGCCTCGGACAGGGTGAATGAAAAACTGTTTTTT. This gives the protein CASDRVNEKLFF. V is TRBV30 and J is TRBJ1-4, with TRBD1 identical over 8 bases. The germline gives CDR1 GTSNPN, CDR2 SVGIG (reference sequence). Trimming at V came to 7 bases and at J to 5 bases, leaving 3 bases not matched to a gene. The CDR3 sequence is 12 residues long.